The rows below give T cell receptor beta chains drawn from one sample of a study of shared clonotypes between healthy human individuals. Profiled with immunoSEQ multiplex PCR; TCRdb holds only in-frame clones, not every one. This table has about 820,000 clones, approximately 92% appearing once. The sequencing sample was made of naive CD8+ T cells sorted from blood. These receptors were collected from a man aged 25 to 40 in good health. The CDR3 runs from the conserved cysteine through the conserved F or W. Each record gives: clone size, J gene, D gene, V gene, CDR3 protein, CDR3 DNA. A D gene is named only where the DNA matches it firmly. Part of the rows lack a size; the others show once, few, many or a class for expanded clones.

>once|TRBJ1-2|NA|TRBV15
CATSRDRGTVYGYTF
TGTGCCACCAGCAGAGATCGAGGAACAGTCTATGGCTACACCTTC
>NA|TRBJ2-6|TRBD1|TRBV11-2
CASRLGDRGSGANVLTF
TGTGCCAGCAGATTGGGGGACAGGGGTTCTGGGGCCAACGTCCTGACTTTC
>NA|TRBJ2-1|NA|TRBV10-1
CASSEYTPYNEQFF
TGCGCCAGCAGTGAGTATACCCCCTACAATGAGCAGTTCTTC
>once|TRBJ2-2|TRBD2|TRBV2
CASSVPSGIDTGELFF
TGTGCCAGCAGTGTCCCTAGCGGGATAGACACCGGGGAGCTGTTTTTT
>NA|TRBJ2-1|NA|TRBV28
CASSLIVTEGGYEQFF
TGTGCCAGCAGTTTAATAGTGACGGAGGGAGGCTATGAGCAGTTCTTC
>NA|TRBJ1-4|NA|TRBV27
CASSKGEAVSNEKLFF
TGTGCCAGCAGTAAAGGGGAGGCCGTGTCTAATGAAAAACTGTTTTTT
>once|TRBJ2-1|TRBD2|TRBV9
CASSAWASGRYNEQFF
TGTGCCAGCAGCGCGTGGGCTAGCGGGAGATACAATGAGCAGTTCTTC
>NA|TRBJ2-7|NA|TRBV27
CASSFIRVPYEQYF
TGTGCCAGCAGTTTCATCAGGGTCCCCTACGAGCAGTACTTC
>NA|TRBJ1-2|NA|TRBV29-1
CSVEDGTNYGYTF
TGCAGCGTTGAAGATGGAACTAACTATGGCTACACCTTC
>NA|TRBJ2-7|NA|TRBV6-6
CASSPNYEQYF
TGTGCCAGCAGTCCGAACTACGAGCAGTACTTC
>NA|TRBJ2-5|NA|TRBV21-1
CASSHLEAGGQETQYF
TGTGCCAGCAGCCACCTAGAGGCGGGGGGCCAAGAGACCCAGTACTTC
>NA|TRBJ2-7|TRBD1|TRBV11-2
CASSPELTGGRYEQYF
TGTGCCAGCAGCCCAGAATTGACAGGGGGTCGGTACGAGCAGTACTTC
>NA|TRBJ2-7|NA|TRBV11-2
CASSKGENYEQYF
TGTGCCAGCAGCAAGGGGGAAAACTACGAGCAGTACTTC
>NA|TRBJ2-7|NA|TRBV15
CATSREGGRRGSGEQYF
TGTGCCACCAGCAGAGAAGGCGGTAGGAGAGGGTCGGGCGAGCAGTACTTC
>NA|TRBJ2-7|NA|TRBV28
CASGRNYEQYF
TGTGCCAGCGGGAGAAATTACGAGCAGTACTTC